Each of the 12 T cell receptor beta chains below was sequenced from the same sample in a study. One entry per CDR3 protein, called by TCRdb with MiXCR from the 5' RACE reads. The sample lists 40,000 to 65,000 distinct CDR3 sequences; over 20% were seen once. The sample taken for sequencing was tumor-infiltrating naive CD4+ T cells sorted from the breast tumor. Subset denoted: naive CD4+ T cells, CD4+CD45RA+CD25-. Receptors were obtained from a female donor with breast cancer.

This clonotype was found a few times. The genes are TRBV29-1 and TRBJ2-5, with 7 bases fitting TRBD2. Trimming removed 7 bases from V and 1 base from J; junction bases left unmatched: 9. The CDR3 has 14 residues. Germline lookup yields CDR1 SQVTM and CDR2 ANQGSEA. The CDR3 spells CSGEPSGVQETQYF. The CDR3 DNA follows: TGCAGCGGTGAGCCTAGCGGAGTCCAAGAGACCCAGTACTTC.

Written as DNA, the CDR3 is TGCGCCAGCAGCCCCCCGGTAGGACTATATGGCTACACCTTC. It codes for CASSPPVGLYGYTF. The rearrangement links TRBV4-1 to TRBJ1-2; D remains ambiguous. V was cut by 4 bases and J by 5 bases, with 14 bases left in between. Germline CDR1 is MGHRA and CDR2 is YSYEKL. The CDR3 has 14 amino acids.

The rearrangement links TRBV21-1 to TRBJ2-5; the tabulated D call, TRBD1, remains unverified against the DNA. TRBV21-1 is recorded as a pseudogene. This CDR3 comprises 14 residues. The CDR3 loop reads CASSNKGDYETQYF. CDR3 bases: TGTGCCAGCAGCAATAAGGGGGATTACGAGACCCAGTACTTC.

The chain couples TRBV5-1 to TRBJ1-1; D gene uncertain. V was cut by 1 base and J by 4 bases, with 11 bases left in between. This CDR3 region has 14 residues. CDR1 and CDR2 from the germline V gene are SGHRS and YFSETQ. The CDR3 bases are TGCGCCAGCAGCTTGATTCCGGGTAGCACTGAAGCTTTCTTT. Translated: CASSLIPGSTEAFF.

By share, this clonotype ranks as medium-sized. J is TRBJ1-2 and V is TRBV6-5; D possibly corresponds to TRBD1 (6 bases). V gave up 2 bases and J gave up 7 bases, with 8 bases separating them. CDR3 length equals 12 residues. Germline V gene sequence: CDR1 MNHEY, CDR2 SVGAGI. DNA for the CDR3: TGTGCCAGCAGTTACAAGGGGGGTGGCTACACCTTC. Translated: CASSYKGGGYTF.

This sequence joins TRBV10-3 and TRBJ1-1; no clear D gene. This CDR3 has 11 residues. The V end was cut by 6 bases, the J end by 1 base, with 3 bases between. Looked up from germline, CDR1 is ENHRY and CDR2 is SYGVKD. CDR3 region: CAIRGNTEAFF. The CDR3 bases are TGTGCCATCAGGGGGAACACTGAAGCTTTCTTT.

The chain has TRBV12-3 or TRBV12-4 and TRBJ2-3; a possible D gene is TRBD2 (5 bases). CDR3 length: 14 amino acids. The V end was cut by 3 bases, the J end by 4 bases, with 11 bases between. The CDR3 is CASSFRTPPDTQYF. CDR3 DNA sequence: TGTGCCAGCAGTTTCCGGACTCCACCAGATACGCAGTATTTT.

Regarding this clonotype: At one boundary the junction diverges from the germline segment, which might be a read error. This CDR3 is CASSYHNGRGEQCF. The CDR3 DNA is TGTGCCAGCAGTTATCACAACGGCCGGGGAGAGCAGTGCTTC. The V gene is TRBV6-5, the J gene TRBJ2-1, with a tentative D call TRBD2 (5 bases). The CDR3 has 14 amino acids. Germline values: CDR1 MNHEY, CDR2 SVGAGI.

V usage is TRBV20-1 and J usage is TRBJ2-3; D not resolved. The CDR3 loop spans 12 amino acids. The V gene's germline CDR1 is DFQATT and CDR2 SNEGSKA (reference sequence). Trimming cost V 3 bases and J 3 bases, with 7 bases left between them. The CDR3 DNA follows: TGCAGTGCTAGTCAGGAGACAGATACGCAGTATTTT. Translated: CSASQETDTQYF.

This chain uses TRBV13 with TRBJ1-4; TRBD1 aligns across 8 bases. Trimming cost V 5 bases and J 10 bases; bases outside gene matches: 18. In germline, CDR1 is PRHDT, CDR2 FYEKMQ (reference sequence). This CDR3 has 17 residues. The DNA for the CDR3 is TGTGCCAGCAGCCCCAGTCCCGGGACAGGTGGCTCCGTAAAACTGTTTTTT. This codes for CASSPSPGTGGSVKLFF.

Concerning this clonotype itself: A much bigger clone sits one base away, suggesting this may be a read error. V gene TRBV7-2 combines with J gene TRBJ2-7, with D tentatively TRBD1 (6 bases). Germline CDR1 reads SGHTA; CDR2 reads FQGNSA. The CDR3 is 14 residues long. The CDR3 nucleotides are TGTGCCAGCAGCTACCGGGACACCTCCTGCGAGCAGTACTTC. Protein: CASSYRDTSCEQYF.

This clonotype was recorded a few times. The genes are TRBV15 and TRBJ2-3, with no clear D. The CDR3 is made up of 14 amino acids. In germline, CDR1 is LNHNV, CDR2 YYDKDF (reference sequence). V lost 1 base and J lost 6, with 11 bases in between. The CDR3 loop reads CATSRVVAADTQYF. The DNA for the CDR3 is TGTGCCACCAGCAGAGTAGTGGCAGCGGATACGCAGTATTTT.